Shown below are 29 T cell receptor beta chains from a single sample sequenced in a study of T cells after yellow fever vaccination. Each CDR3 protein gets one entry after TCRdb re-called the 5' RACE reads with MiXCR. The sample holds 250,000 to 400,000 distinct CDR3 sequences, roughly 4% seen once. The sample consisted of PBMCs, taken 5 days after the yellow fever booster vaccination. The receptors were sampled from a man between 18 and 29 years old who received the YFV17D yellow fever vaccine.

The rearrangement uses TRBV7-9 and TRBJ2-7; D is perhaps TRBD1 (6 bases). The CDR3 sequence is 12 residues long. CDR1 and CDR2 from the germline V gene are SEHNR and FQNEAQ (reference sequence). Trimming took off 9 bases at V and 4 bases at J, with 13 bases between the two ends. CDR3 sequence reads: CASSGTNYEQYV. CDR3 sequence (DNA): TGTGCCAGTTCCGGGACAAATTACGAGCAGTACGTC.

The V call is TRBV5-1, the J call TRBJ2-4, with 12 bases identical to TRBD2. Germline V lookup: CDR1 SGHRS, CDR2 YFSETQ. Trimming cost V 0 bases and J 2 bases; bases outside gene matches: 0. The CDR3 covers 16 residues. The CDR3 reads CASSLGTSGTKNIQYF. The CDR3 DNA reads TGCGCCAGCAGCTTGGGGACTAGCGGGACCAAAAACATTCAGTACTTC.

The chain carries TRBV12-3 or TRBV12-4 and TRBJ2-6, with TRBD2 matching 8 bases. The CDR3 spans 17 residues. With 6 bases clipped from V and 0 bases from J, the junction kept 7 bases outside the gene matches. The CDR3 DNA is TGTGCCAGCAGCCGGGGGGGGCCGACCTCTGGGGCCAACGTCCTGACTTTC. Its protein is CASSRGGPTSGANVLTF.

This clonotype turned up a few times. The genes are TRBV5-1 and TRBJ2-5; 11 nucleotides line up with TRBD2. The ends lost 8 bases at V and 2 bases at J; junction bases unmatched: 5. CDR3 length: 14 residues. Per the germline V gene, CDR1 is SGHRS and CDR2 is YFSETQ. CDR3 in DNA: TGCGCCAGTACCCTAGCGGGGGGTCAAGAGACCCAGTACTTC. Its protein is CASTLAGGQETQYF.

The rearrangement links TRBV14 to TRBJ2-1; TRBD1 matches 7 bases. The trim removed 4 bases at V and 5 bases at J, leaving 8 bases unmatched. Germline CDR1 and CDR2: SGHDN and FVKESK. There are 15 residues in the CDR3. The CDR3 sequence: CASSRRQGRDNEQFF. The CDR3 nucleotides are TGTGCCAGCAGCCGACGACAGGGCCGGGACAATGAGCAGTTCTTC.

The sample holds many counts of this clonotype. The chain couples TRBV10-3 to TRBJ2-6, with D unresolved. V lost 0 bases to trimming and J lost 0 bases, with 3 bases between them. Germline values: CDR1 ENHRY, CDR2 SYGVKD. This CDR3 region has 15 residues. The DNA of the CDR3 is TGTGCCATCAGTGAGTCCAGCTCTGGGGCCAACGTCCTGACTTTC. It codes for CAISESSSGANVLTF.

This sequence joins TRBV7-2 and TRBJ2-7; D might be TRBD2 (5 bases). The germline V gene has CDR1 SGHTA and CDR2 FQGNSA. This CDR3 comprises 12 residues. Trimming pared 5 bases from V and 8 bases from J, leaving 13 bases between. CDR3 residues: CASSEPSLKQYV. CDR3 sequence (DNA): TGTGCCAGCAGCGAGCCTAGCCTGAAGCAGTACGTC.

This clonotype came up a few times. The rearrangement links TRBV12-3 or TRBV12-4 to TRBJ2-3, with 10 bases aligning to TRBD1. The length of the CDR3 is 13 residues. V shed 7 bases, J shed 7 bases, and the junction held 5 bases outside the gene matches. The CDR3 protein is CASMGQGTNTQYF. CDR3 coding DNA: TGTGCCAGCATGGGACAGGGGACAAATACGCAGTATTTT.

J is TRBJ1-2 and V is TRBV29-1; 7 bases map to TRBD1. The CDR3 totals 15 residues. Trimming removed 3 bases from V and 2 bases from J; junction bases left unmatched: 9. Germline V gene data show CDR1 as SQVTM and CDR2 as ANQGSEA. CDR3 loop: CSVEDRSAENYGYTF. CDR3 DNA sequence: TGCAGCGTTGAGGACAGGTCGGCAGAAAACTATGGCTACACCTTC.

A few counts support this clonotype. This chain joins TRBV6-5 and TRBJ1-2, with TRBD1 identical over 7 bases. CDR1 is MNHEY and CDR2 is SVGAGI in the germline V gene. The CDR3 extends over 13 amino acids. Germline trimming cut 2 bases from V and 8 bases from J; bases unmatched to any gene: 5. The CDR3 reads CASSYTDREGYTF. CDR3 in DNA: TGTGCCAGCAGTTACACAGACAGGGAAGGCTACACCTTC.

This clonotype was observed many times. The chain joins TRBV18 to TRBJ1-1; 10 bases map to TRBD1. The germline gives CDR1 KGHSH, CDR2 LQKENI. The length of the CDR3 is 13 residues. The junction had 5 bases not matched to a gene; V was cut back by 8 bases and J by 5 bases. The DNA of the CDR3 is TGTGCCAGCAGCCCGGGACAGGGGACTGAAGCTTTCTTT. Protein: CASSPGQGTEAFF.

This clonotype was picked up many times. The chain has TRBV9 and TRBJ1-4; 10 bases agree with TRBD1. Germline CDR1 is SGDLS and CDR2 is YYNGEE. With V trimmed by 4 bases and J by 5 bases, 5 bases remained unmatched. The CDR3 is made up of 15 amino acids. The CDR3 coding sequence is TGTGCCAGCAGCTCCAGGGACAGGGGAAATGAAAAACTGTTTTTT. Translating gives CASSSRDRGNEKLFF.

A few counts support this clonotype. The chain has TRBV7-9 and TRBJ1-1; 7 nucleotides line up with TRBD1. The germline V gene encodes CDR1 SEHNR and CDR2 FQNEAQ (reference sequence). V dropped 5 bases and J dropped 5; count of bases not matched to a gene: 11. There are 15 residues in the CDR3. The CDR3 nucleotides are TGTGCCAGCAGCGGACGAACAGGGGTGACTACTGAAGCTTTCTTT. Translation: CASSGRTGVTTEAFF.

This clonotype was observed a handful of times. The chain employs TRBV29-1 and TRBJ1-1; a weak D match, TRBD1 (6 bases). Trimming pared 3 bases from V and 9 bases from J, leaving 11 bases between. This CDR3 spans 11 amino acids. Per germline, CDR1 SQVTM and CDR2 ANQGSEA. The CDR3 region has the DNA TGCAGCGTTGATTCCGGGGGCAAAGCTTTCTTT. Encoded protein: CSVDSGGKAFF.

The sample holds a few counts of this clonotype. The J gene is TRBJ2-7, the V gene TRBV4-3, with D possibly matching TRBD1 (6 bases). Germline CDR1 LGHNA, CDR2 YSLEER. Trimming removed 1 base at V and 2 bases at J, with 12 bases between. This CDR3 is 15 amino acids long. The CDR3 spells CASSQGRGTAYEQYF. CDR3 DNA: TGCGCCAGCAGCCAAGGTAGGGGGACGGCCTACGAGCAGTACTTC.

This clonotype has at least ten counts. This chain connects TRBV7-3 to TRBJ2-1; weak D call: TRBD1 (6 bases). From germline, CDR1 is SGHTA and CDR2 FQGTGA. The V gene lost 5 bases and the J gene lost 8 bases, with 13 bases spanning the gap. CDR3 length: 13 amino acids. CDR3 residues: CASSSEQGYEQFF. In DNA, the CDR3 is TGTGCCAGCAGCAGTGAACAGGGTTATGAGCAGTTCTTC.

CDR3 bases: TGCGCCAGCAGCCAAGCTCGCAGGGGAGGTAGGATTGTCATAGGGGAGCAGTTCTTC. It encodes CASSQARRGGRIVIGEQFF. The V and J genes are TRBV5-1 and TRBJ2-1; D may match TRBD1 or TRBD2 (6 bases each). The CDR3 sequence is 19 residues long. The germline V gene has CDR1 SGHRS and CDR2 YFSETQ. Trimming took off 4 bases at V and 10 bases at J, with 33 bases between the two ends.

This clonotype was seen repeatedly, ten times or more. This rearrangement joins TRBV7-9 to TRBJ1-1, with TRBD1 matching 7 bases. The CDR3 consists of 13 residues. The V gene end was trimmed by 5 bases and the J gene end by 3 bases; junction bases not matched to a gene: 3. The V gene's germline CDR1 is SEHNR and CDR2 FQNEAQ (reference sequence). The chain's CDR3 is CASSQGVYTEAFF. Written as DNA, the CDR3 is TGTGCCAGCAGCCAGGGGGTGTACACTGAAGCTTTCTTT.

This clonotype occurred a few times. The chain has TRBV11-2 and TRBJ2-5, with D hard to call. Germline V gene lookup returns CDR1 SGHAT and CDR2 FQNNGV. V lost 5 bases and J lost 5, with 6 bases in between. This CDR3 region has 11 residues. CDR3 sequence reads: CASSAMETQYF. CDR3 DNA: TGTGCCAGCAGCGCCATGGAGACCCAGTACTTC.

This clonotype was observed a handful of times. The gene calls are TRBV10-3 and TRBJ2-1, with 8 positions matching TRBD2. In germline, CDR1 is ENHRY, CDR2 SYGVKD. The V gene end was trimmed by 6 bases and the J gene end by 9 bases; junction bases not matched to a gene: 13. The CDR3 contains 15 residues. This chain's CDR3 is CAISEAGALNGEQFF. CDR3 coding DNA: TGTGCCATCAGCGAAGCGGGGGCCTTGAACGGTGAGCAGTTCTTC.

The chain combines TRBV29-1 with TRBJ2-1; D may be TRBD2 (5 bases). Per the germline V gene, CDR1 is SQVTM and CDR2 is ANQGSEA. V lost 8 bases to trimming and J lost 7 bases, with 12 bases between them. CDR3 length: 11 amino acids. The CDR3 reads CSPRTGNEQFF. CDR3 in DNA: TGCAGCCCCAGGACGGGGAATGAGCAGTTCTTC.

Many counts were recorded for this clonotype. CDR3 in amino acids: CASSPHDRNTGELFF. CDR3 nucleotides: TGTGCCAGCAGCCCGCATGACAGGAACACCGGGGAGCTGTTTTTT. The rearrangement uses TRBV3-1 and TRBJ2-2; D is perhaps TRBD1 (5 bases). Trimming stripped 4 bases from V and 1 base from J, with 10 bases between. This CDR3 is built from 15 residues. CDR1 is LGHDT, CDR2 YNNKEL, per germline (reference sequence).

This clonotype was seen only a few times. J is TRBJ1-2 and V is TRBV9, with 8 positions matching TRBD1. CDR3 size: 19 residues. V was clipped by 2 bases and J by 7 bases; unmatched bases: 22. Germline V gene lookup returns CDR1 SGDLS and CDR2 YYNGEE. The CDR3, as DNA: TGTGCCAGCAGCGTTAGGCTTCGGAGACAGGGGAAAGGAGAAGGTGGCTACACCTTC. It specifies CASSVRLRRQGKGEGGYTF.

This clonotype was seen a few times. This chain connects TRBV5-1 to TRBJ1-3, with D possibly being TRBD1 (6 bases). Germline loops: CDR1 SGHRS, CDR2 YFSETQ. CDR3 size: 16 residues. Trimming removed 0 bases at V and 5 bases at J, with 15 bases between. CDR3 loop: CASSLGRDTPRNTIYF. CDR3 nucleotides: TGCGCCAGCAGCTTGGGCCGGGACACACCTAGAAACACCATATATTTT. Complete variable domain (other parts from reference TRBV5-1 and TRBJ1-3): KAGVTQTPRYLIKTRGQQVTLSCSPISGHRSVSWYQQTPGQGLQFLFEYFSETQRNKGNFPGRFSGRQFSNSRSEMNVSTLELGDSALYLCASSLGRDTPRNTIYFGEGSWLTVV.

In this sample, this clonotype turned up a few times. This chain joins TRBV6-6 and TRBJ2-2; 10 bases map to TRBD2. Germline lookup yields CDR1 MNHNY and CDR2 SVGAGI (reference sequence). Losses at the gene ends were 5 bases for V and 6 bases for J; bases not matched to a gene: 15. The CDR3 sequence is 18 residues long. The CDR3 nucleotides read TGTGCCAGCAGTACCTTCCCGGCCGCAGCGGGGGGGCCCGGGGAGCTGTTTTTT. This translates into CASSTFPAAAGGPGELFF.

This clonotype was seen only a few times. The chain couples TRBV5-1 to TRBJ1-6; D is undetermined. Germline values: CDR1 SGHRS, CDR2 YFSETQ. V lost 0 bases to trimming and J lost 1 base, with 5 bases between them. The CDR3 consists of 15 residues. Written as DNA, the CDR3 is TGCGCCAGCAGCTTGGAGGGATCCTATAATTCACCCCTCCACTTT. This codes for CASSLEGSYNSPLHF. The complete variable domain, with remaining parts taken from reference TRBV5-1 and TRBJ1-6, reads KAGVTQTPRYLIKTRGQQVTLSCSPISGHRSVSWYQQTPGQGLQFLFEYFSETQRNKGNFPGRFSGRQFSNSRSEMNVSTLELGDSALYLCASSLEGSYNSPLHFGNGTRLTVT.

In this sample, this clonotype turned up a few times. V and J are TRBV4-1 and TRBJ1-1; D perhaps matches TRBD1 (5 bases). The germline gives CDR1 MGHRA, CDR2 YSYEKL. Trimming took 3 bases from V and 5 from J, leaving 19 bases between them. The length of the CDR3 is 16 residues. The CDR3, as DNA: TGCGCCAGCAGCCACCTCGGCGGGCAGGGTAAAACTGAAGCTTTCTTT. This translates into CASSHLGGQGKTEAFF.

This clonotype qualifies as medium-sized. The rearrangement uses TRBV7-9 and TRBJ2-5; 8 bases line up with TRBD2. Trimming cost V 5 bases and J 4 bases; bases outside gene matches: 3. CDR1 and CDR2 from the germline V gene are SEHNR and FQNEAQ (reference sequence). CDR3 length: 13 residues. The CDR3, as DNA: TGTGCCAGCAGCCCTCGGGAGGGAGAGACCCAGTACTTC. Translated: CASSPREGETQYF. Full variable domain (missing parts from reference TRBV7-9 and TRBJ2-5): DTGVSQNPRHKITKRGQNVTFRCDPISEHNRLYWYRQTLGQGPEFLTYFQNEAQLEKSRLLSDRFSAERPKGSFSTLEIQRTEQGDSAMYLCASSPREGETQYFGPGTRLLVL.

There are many counts of this clonotype. The chain is built from TRBV12-3 or TRBV12-4 and TRBJ2-5; the match to TRBD2 covers 7 bases. The CDR3 consists of 15 residues. V was clipped by 7 bases and J by 1 base; unmatched bases: 9. DNA for the CDR3: TGTGCCAGCACACCCTGGGGGGGGGGCCAAGAGACCCAGTACTTC. Encoded protein: CASTPWGGGQETQYF.